The 25 T cell receptor beta chains in this list originate from one sample, sequenced in a study of cytomegalovirus exposure and HLA in healthy donors (dated by TCRdb to 2015 to 2018). Receptor amplification or capture employed the immunoSEQ multiplex PCR assay. TCRdb took over this immuneACCESS table, retaining in-frame rearrangements with V and J assigned. Such tables are incomplete; in checked studies, under half of the missing clones stem from an unresolved V gene, and the remainder is unexplained. The sample data list 35,000 to 50,000 clones, and under 95% of these were observed just once. The top ten hold 2.1% of the sample. The sample taken for sequencing was PBMCs. The source of these receptors is a young woman in good health and CMV-seronegative.

J is TRBJ2-1 and V is TRBV2, with 12 bases fitting TRBD1. The germline V gene encodes CDR1 SNHLY and CDR2 FYNNEI. The trim removed 7 bases at V and 7 bases at J, leaving 8 bases unmatched. The CDR3 runs to 15 residues. CDR3 coding DNA: TGTGCCAGCATTCACCGGGACAGGGGGCAGAATGAGCAGTTCTTC. Its protein product is CASIHRDRGQNEQFF.

The chain combines TRBV5-4 with TRBJ2-3, with a weak D call TRBD2 (7 bases). CDR1 SGHNT and CDR2 YYREEE come from the germline V gene (reference sequence). The CDR3 totals 15 residues. V lost 3 bases, J lost 6 bases, and 17 bases lay in between. CDR3 region: CASSSGGTAGDTQYF. The CDR3 DNA is TGTGCCAGCAGCTCGGGGGGCACCGCGGGGGATACGCAGTATTTT.

This chain connects TRBV28 to TRBJ1-2, with 9 bases identical to TRBD1. CDR1 MDHEN and CDR2 SYDVKM come from the germline V gene. This CDR3 has 16 residues. V shed 3 bases and J 3 bases; nucleotides not matched to a gene: 8. CDR3 region: CASSFPGTGIDYGYTF. The CDR3 DNA reads as TGTGCCAGCAGTTTCCCCGGGACAGGGATAGACTATGGCTACACCTTC.

The chain couples TRBV21-1 to TRBJ2-2; the table calls TRBD2, which could not be checked here. TRBV21-1 is listed as a pseudogene. This CDR3 has 22 residues. The CDR3 is CASSKAGTSGDPLGANTGELFF. DNA of the CDR3: TGTGCCAGCAGCAAAGCGGGGACTAGCGGGGACCCACTGGGCGCGAACACCGGGGAGCTGTTTTTT.

The chain has TRBV28 and TRBJ2-7, with D maybe TRBD1 (6 bases). The length of the CDR3 is 15 residues. V lost 6 bases, J lost 0 bases, and 15 bases lay in between. Germline V lookup: CDR1 MDHEN, CDR2 SYDVKM. CDR3 sequence (DNA): TGTGCCAGCAGCAATACAGGGCAAAGCTCCTACGAGCAGTACTTC. This sequence encodes CASSNTGQSSYEQYF.

The rearrangement joins TRBV27 to TRBJ2-7; 8 positions agree with TRBD1. Germline values: CDR1 MNHEY, CDR2 SMNVEV (reference sequence). This CDR3 is 15 amino acids long. Trimming at V came to 3 bases and at J to 0 bases, leaving 4 bases not matched to a gene. The CDR3 DNA follows: TGTGCCAGCAGTTTCGCGGGGACAGGCTCCTACGAGCAGTACTTC. Translating gives CASSFAGTGSYEQYF.

This clone was seen just once. The rearrangement joins TRBV5-1 to TRBJ2-3; possible D gene TRBD1, 7 bases. Germline CDR1 reads SGHRS; CDR2 reads YFSETQ. V gave up 4 bases and J gave up 6 bases, with 21 bases separating them. This CDR3 region has 16 residues. The CDR3 bases are TGCGCCAGCAGCCAAGCTCAGCAGGGGGGTAAGGATACGCAGTATTTT. Its translation: CASSQAQQGGKDTQYF.

The chain recombines TRBV11-2 with TRBJ1-1; perhaps TRBD1 as D (6 bases). CDR1 SGHAT and CDR2 FQNNGV come from the germline V gene. V was cut by 2 bases and J by 5 bases, with 15 bases left in between. The CDR3 is made up of 15 amino acids. The CDR3 reads CASSLSVAGETEAFF. CDR3 sequence (DNA): TGTGCCAGCAGCTTATCCGTCGCAGGGGAAACTGAAGCTTTCTTT.

The chain recombines TRBV6-6 with TRBJ1-4; possibly TRBD1 for D (6 bases). Germline CDR1 reads MNHNY; CDR2 reads SVGAGI (reference sequence). The length of the CDR3 is 15 residues. V lost 5 bases, J lost 7 bases, and 17 bases lay in between. The DNA of the CDR3 is TGTGCCAGCAGTAACCCCCTAACAGGGAGTGAAAAACTGTTTTTT. Its protein product is CASSNPLTGSEKLFF.

The CDR3 spells CASSQQGAYEQYF. The CDR3 DNA reads as TGTGCCAGCAGCCAACAGGGGGCCTACGAGCAGTACTTC. The rearrangement links TRBV5-6 to TRBJ2-7, with 8 bases fitting TRBD1. V lost 4 bases to trimming and J lost 2 bases; unmatched junction nucleotides: 2. The CDR3 is 13 residues long. Germline CDR1 SGHDT, CDR2 YYEEEE. The full variable domain, with the rest looked up from reference TRBV5-6 and TRBJ2-7, is DAGVTQSPTHLIKTRGQQVTLRCSPKSGHDTVSWYQQALGQGPQFIFQYYEEEERQRGNFPDRFSGHQFPNYSSELNVNALLLGDSALYLCASSQQGAYEQYFGPGTRLTVT.

V and J are TRBV5-1 and TRBJ2-3; 12 bases agree with TRBD2. The CDR3 is 16 residues long. V was pared by 4 bases and J by 7 bases, with 10 bases of the junction left unmatched. Germline V CDR1 and CDR2: SGHRS, YFSETQ. The CDR3: CASSPRLLAGGNTQYF. The DNA of the CDR3 is TGCGCCAGCAGCCCCCGGCTACTAGCGGGAGGAAATACGCAGTATTTT.

The CDR3 spells CASSSFSGDGEQFF. CDR3 bases: TGCGCCAGCAGCTCCTTCTCGGGGGACGGTGAGCAGTTCTTC. The chain carries TRBV5-1 and TRBJ2-1, with D possibly matching TRBD2 (6 bases). Germline V gene lookup returns CDR1 SGHRS and CDR2 YFSETQ. The CDR3 has 14 residues. The V and J ends lost 3 bases and 9 bases respectively, with 16 bases between them.

V gene TRBV7-9 combines with J gene TRBJ1-4; the D is unclear. The germline CDR1 and CDR2 sequences are SEHNR and FQNEAQ (reference sequence). The CDR3 is 12 amino acids. V was pared by 5 bases and J by 6 bases, with 7 bases between. This chain's CDR3 is CASSRGHEKLFF. CDR3 DNA sequence: TGTGCCAGCAGCCGAGGGCATGAAAAACTGTTTTTT.

J is TRBJ1-2 and V is TRBV10-1, with 8 bases identical to TRBD1. Germline V CDR1 and CDR2: WNHNN, SYGVQD (reference sequence). The CDR3 runs 14 residues. Germline trimming cut 1 base from V and 10 bases from J; bases unmatched to any gene: 8. The CDR3 sequence is CASSEYRTGSLYTF. DNA for the CDR3: TGCGCCAGCAGTGAGTACCGGACAGGGTCGCTCTACACCTTC.

V gene TRBV6-5 combines with J gene TRBJ1-1, with D unclear. The CDR3 has 12 residues. Germline loops: CDR1 MNHEY, CDR2 SVGAGI. Between the trimmed V and J ends, which lost 6 bases and 0 bases, there was a span of 5 bases. Here the CDR3 reads CASRTVNTEAFF. The CDR3 DNA is TGTGCCAGCAGAACAGTGAACACTGAAGCTTTCTTT.

J is TRBJ2-5 and V is TRBV28, with D possibly matching TRBD1 (6 bases). Trimming removed 5 bases from V and 0 bases from J, with 7 bases in between. Germline CDR1 MDHEN, CDR2 SYDVKM. The length of the CDR3 is 13 residues. CDR3 amino acids: CASSRDNQETQYF. DNA of the CDR3: TGTGCCAGCAGTCGGGACAACCAAGAGACCCAGTACTTC. The full variable domain, completed using reference TRBV28 and TRBJ2-5, is DVKVTQSSRYLVKRTGEKVFLECVQDMDHENMFWYRQDPGLGLRLIYFSYDVKMKEKGDIPEGYSVSREKKERFSLILESASTNQTSMYLCASSRDNQETQYFGPGTRLLVL.

The rearrangement joins TRBV19 to TRBJ1-5, with D uncertain. V shed 4 bases and J shed 2 bases, with 12 bases lying between them. The CDR3 contains 15 residues. Germline V gives CDR1 LNHDA, CDR2 SQIVND (reference sequence). CDR3 amino acids: CASSTGKRGNQPQHF. CDR3 in DNA: TGTGCCAGTAGTACGGGGAAAAGGGGCAATCAGCCCCAGCATTTT.

This chain links TRBV10-3 with TRBJ2-3, with 8 nucleotides matching TRBD2. The CDR3 runs 15 residues. With V trimmed by 8 bases and J by 3 bases, 10 bases remained unmatched. The V gene's germline CDR1 is ENHRY and CDR2 SYGVKD. The CDR3, as DNA: TGTGCCATCCTGAAATCGGGGGGGTCGACAGATACGCAGTATTTT. This codes for CAILKSGGSTDTQYF.

The chain employs TRBV5-1 and TRBJ1-5, with D perhaps TRBD1 (5 bases). V lost 0 bases and J lost 3, with 10 bases in between. The germline V gene has CDR1 SGHRS and CDR2 YFSETQ. This CDR3 contains 15 residues. CDR3 nucleotides: TGCGCCAGCAGCTTGGCTGGGGCTAACAATCAGCCCCAGCATTTT. Its protein product is CASSLAGANNQPQHF.

The rearrangement joins TRBV5-6 to TRBJ2-1; TRBD1 matches at 7 bases. There are 14 residues in the CDR3. Trimming at V came to 4 bases and at J to 8 bases, leaving 9 bases not matched to a gene. In germline, CDR1 is SGHDT, CDR2 YYEEEE. The CDR3 sequence is CASSDIGQVHEQFF. The CDR3 DNA is TGTGCCAGCAGCGATATTGGACAGGTCCATGAGCAGTTCTTC.

The genes are TRBV11-2 and TRBJ1-2, with D uncertain. Germline loops: CDR1 SGHAT, CDR2 FQNNGV. CDR3 length equals 15 residues. Trimming stripped 1 base from V and 6 bases from J, with 15 bases between. CDR3 nucleotides: TGTGCCAGCAGCTTAGCGTATGGGAGAAGGGATGGCTACACCTTC. Amino acids: CASSLAYGRRDGYTF.

The chain couples TRBV9 to TRBJ2-7; D is perhaps TRBD2 (6 bases). The CDR3 consists of 16 residues. V was shortened by 5 bases and J by 6 bases, with 24 bases between the two germline ends. CDR1 is SGDLS, CDR2 YYNGEE, per germline. CDR3 region: CASSAHLAQDSGEQYF. The CDR3 nucleotides are TGTGCCAGCAGTGCCCATCTAGCGCAAGATAGTGGCGAGCAGTACTTC.

The gene calls are TRBV9 and TRBJ2-1; 10 bases line up with TRBD2. Per germline, CDR1 SGDLS and CDR2 YYNGEE. The CDR3 sequence is 19 residues long. Trimming took 0 bases from V and 0 from J; bases not matched to a gene: 9. The CDR3 nucleotides are TGTGCCAGCAGCGTAGCTGGACTAGCGGTCCCCCGCTCCTACAATGAGCAGTTCTTC. The encoded protein is CASSVAGLAVPRSYNEQFF.

The V gene is TRBV5-1, the J gene TRBJ1-2; 8 nucleotides match TRBD1. V gave up 0 bases and J gave up 6 bases; unmatched junction bases: 1. The germline V gene encodes CDR1 SGHRS and CDR2 YFSETQ. The CDR3 extends over 13 amino acids. The CDR3 loop is CASSLAGGDGYTF. The CDR3 DNA follows: TGCGCCAGCAGCTTGGCAGGGGGCGATGGCTACACCTTC.

This chain connects TRBV27 to TRBJ2-3, with a possible D match to TRBD2 (6 bases). The V gene's germline CDR1 is MNHEY and CDR2 SMNVEV (reference sequence). The CDR3 contains 18 residues. The V and J ends lost 3 bases and 2 bases respectively, with 21 bases between them. CDR3 sequence: CASSFIGTSLYSTDTQYF. The CDR3 DNA is TGTGCCAGCAGTTTTATTGGGACTTCCCTATATTCCACAGATACGCAGTATTTT.